The rows below give T cell receptor beta chains drawn from one sample of a study of vaccination and CD4 T cells after COVID-19. One entry per CDR3 protein results from TCRdb running MiXCR on the PCR reads. The data contain 20,000 to 25,000 distinct CDR3 sequences, 46% of them singletons. Their target antigens are unknown. The specimen comprised CD4+ T cells from blood, cultured in vitro, sampled about 7 months after SARS-CoV-2 vaccination. The receptors here all came from a human donor who had recovered from COVID-19. Each CDR3 is given with its conserved first and last residue. A D gene is named only where the DNA matches it firmly. Clone size is given for some rows only: seen once, a few or many times, or a class if the clone is expanded.

V gene	D gene	clone size	J gene	CDR3 DNA	CDR3 protein
TRBV7-9	.	.	TRBJ2-7	TGTGCCAGCAGCTCTGAGGGGTCTTCCTACGAGCAGTACTTC	CASSSEGSSYEQYF
TRBV6-1	TRBD2	.	TRBJ2-5	TGTGCCAGCAGTCCCTACTATCGGACAAAGGGAGGGGAGACCCAGTACTTC	CASSPYYRTKGGETQYF
TRBV20-1	TRBD2	few	TRBJ2-3	TGCAGTGCAAAGCGGGGGGGAGATACGCAGTATTTT	CSAKRGGDTQYF
TRBV6-1	.	.	TRBJ1-3	TGTGCCAGCACCTTAAGGACGGGAAACACCATATATTTT	CASTLRTGNTIYF
TRBV12-3/TRBV12-4	TRBD2	few	TRBJ2-7	TGTGCCAGCAGATCCCGGGAGGGGTGGTACGAGCAGTACTTC	CASRSREGWYEQYF
TRBV7-3	TRBD1	few	TRBJ1-1	TGTGCCAGCAGCTTACGGGGGACAGGGTTAACTAAGGCTTTCTTT	CASSLRGTGLTKAFF
TRBV6-1	TRBD1	few	TRBJ1-6	TGTGCCAGCAGCCCCGCGACAGGGTGGTCCTATAATTCACCCCTCCACTTT	CASSPATGWSYNSPLHF
TRBV6-1	.	.	TRBJ2-3	TGTGCCAGCAGTGAACTACTCCACACAGATACGCAGTATTTT	CASSELLHTDTQYF
TRBV7-8	.	.	TRBJ1-6	TGTGCCAGCAGCCTGCGTTCCGGTTCACCCCTCCACTTT	CASSLRSGSPLHF
TRBV7-3	TRBD1	.	TRBJ1-6	TGTGCCAGCAGGTTGGGCCCGGGACAGGATTCACCCCTCCACTTT	CASRLGPGQDSPLHF
TRBV7-3	TRBD2	.	TRBJ2-5	TGTGCCAGCAGCCCTTCCGGGACTAGCGGGAGGTTGGAAGAGACCCAGTACTTC	CASSPSGTSGRLEETQYF
TRBV20-1	TRBD2	few	TRBJ2-1	TGCAGTGCAACGGGACTAGCGGGGGGGCCGAATGAGCAGTTCTTC	CSATGLAGGPNEQFF
TRBV7-8	.	.	TRBJ2-3	TGTGCCAGCAGCTCCGGGGTTCGGGATACGCAGTATTTT	CASSSGVRDTQYF
TRBV2	.	few	TRBJ1-6	TGTGCCAGCCGCCGCGGGGCACTTCAACCCCTCCACTTT	CASRRGALQPLHF
TRBV20-1	.	.	TRBJ2-3	TGCAGTCCCGTCCTCTCTAGCACAGATACGCAGTATTTT	CSPVLSSTDTQYF
TRBV24-1	TRBD1	.	TRBJ1-2	TGTGCCACCAGTGATACTACCACAGGGGGCGTCTATGGCTACACCTTC	CATSDTTTGGVYGYTF